The clone carrying this T cell receptor (beta chain) was observed at least ten times. The data were obtained in a study of spatial heterogeneity in lung cancer. At the level of the study: Every unique TCR and UMI combination, on average, appeared more than ten times in raw reads.

As for time point: sample taken at primary tumor resection. Unsorted whole RNA of tumor, nontumor lung or frozen PBMC was sequenced. TCRdb recomputed calls from the 5' RACE reads with MiXCR, one row per CDR3 protein. Of about 38,000 distinct CDR3 sequences listed, roughly 7.4% are singletons. CDR1 DFQATT and CDR2 SNEGSKA come from the germline V gene (reference sequence). This CDR3 region has 15 residues. Losses at the gene ends were 0 bases for V and 6 bases for J; bases not matched to a gene: 7. The clonotype was recovered from a male donor with early-stage non-small cell lung cancer. This chain joins TRBV20-1 and TRBJ1-5; 8 nucleotides match TRBD1. This specimen was PBMCs, taken at surgery. Here the CDR3 DNA reads TGCAGTGCTAGAGACGGGACAGGCCGAACTCAGCCCCAGCATTTT. Amino acid sequence: CSARDGTGRTQPQHF.